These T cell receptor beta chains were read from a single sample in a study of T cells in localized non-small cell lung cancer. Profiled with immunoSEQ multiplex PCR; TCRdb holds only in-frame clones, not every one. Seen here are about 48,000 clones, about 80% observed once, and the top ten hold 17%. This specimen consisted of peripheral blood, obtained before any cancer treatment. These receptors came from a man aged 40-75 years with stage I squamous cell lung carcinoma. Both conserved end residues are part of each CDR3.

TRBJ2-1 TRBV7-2 CASSFPLSTSNEQFF
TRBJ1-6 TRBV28 CASSLPRTGNSPLHF
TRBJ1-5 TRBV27 CASSGNNQPQHF
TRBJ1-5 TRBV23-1 CASSQVTGQPQHF
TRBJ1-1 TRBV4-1 CASSQGPMNTEAFF
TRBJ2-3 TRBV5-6 CASSLMQGSTDTQYF
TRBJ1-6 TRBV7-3 CASSYQGAGSPLHF
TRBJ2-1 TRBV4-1 CASSQGNGAYNEQFF
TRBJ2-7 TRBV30 CAWSRGTVVYEQYF
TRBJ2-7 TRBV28 CASSLGGLEQYF
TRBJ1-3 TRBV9 CASRDGLSGNTIYF
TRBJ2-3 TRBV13 CASNDLERAQADTQYF
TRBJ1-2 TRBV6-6 CASSPGGNYGYTF
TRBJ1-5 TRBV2 CASSVGQPQHF
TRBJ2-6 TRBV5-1 CASSLGDSLSGANVLTF
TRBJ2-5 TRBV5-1 CASSFRARGTQYF
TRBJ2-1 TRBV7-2 CASSLKTSGITYNEQFF
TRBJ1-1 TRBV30 CAWSVSSRTEAFF
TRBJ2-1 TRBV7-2 CASSTRTGEQGEQFF
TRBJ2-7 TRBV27 CASSTDRDAYEQYF
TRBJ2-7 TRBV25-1 CASSAGGEQYF
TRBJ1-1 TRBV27 CASRTLNTEAFF
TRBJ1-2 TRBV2 CASSEDLYGYTF
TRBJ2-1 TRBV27 CASSPLAGGHNEQFF
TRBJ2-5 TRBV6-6 CASSYGSALQETQYF
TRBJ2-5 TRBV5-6 CASSPRITRYQETQYF
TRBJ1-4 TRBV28 CASSLPQGDEKLFF
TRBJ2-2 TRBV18 CASSPVGAGELFF
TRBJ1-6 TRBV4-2 CASSRQGTYNSPLHF
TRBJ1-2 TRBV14 CASSPRANYGYTF
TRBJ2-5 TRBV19 CASSPTGMETQYF
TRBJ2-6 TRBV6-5 CASSGASGANVLTF
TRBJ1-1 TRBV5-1 CASSLTGGSNTEAFF
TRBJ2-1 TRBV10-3 CAIKQGLDSYNEQFF
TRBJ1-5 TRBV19 CATANRGRAQHF
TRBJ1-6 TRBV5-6 CASSSTGGDSPLHF
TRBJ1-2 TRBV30 CAWTPWAGERDTF
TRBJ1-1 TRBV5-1 CASRQAGEAFF
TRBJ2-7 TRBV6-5 CASEGPETSGRLYF
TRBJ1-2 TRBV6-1 CASRTTFGYTF
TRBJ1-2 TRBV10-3 CAISERENYGYTF
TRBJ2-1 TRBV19 CASSTRSNNEQFF
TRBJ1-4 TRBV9 CASSVGYGANEKLFF
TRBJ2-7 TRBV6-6 CASSYPGRSYEQYF
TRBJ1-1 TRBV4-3 CASSQERTWQGNEAFF
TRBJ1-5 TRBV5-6 CASSKRRSNQPQHF
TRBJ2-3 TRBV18 CASSPDWRTDTQYF
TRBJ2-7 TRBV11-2 CASSLGGQITYEQYF
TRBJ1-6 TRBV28 CASRTGGGNNSPLHF
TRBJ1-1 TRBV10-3 CAISGRGSPNTEAFF
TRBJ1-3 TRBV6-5 CASTGSGNTIYF
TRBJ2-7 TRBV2 CASKDSYEQYF
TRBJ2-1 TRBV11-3 CASSDTGTSYNEQFF
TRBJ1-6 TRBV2 CASSEQGSNSPLHF
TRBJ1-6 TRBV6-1 CASSEFRGRDSPLHF
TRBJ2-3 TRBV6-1 CASSGPGGTGPTDTQYF
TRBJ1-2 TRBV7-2 CASSPGGDPYGYTF
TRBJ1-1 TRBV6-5 CATNLGFRNTEAFF
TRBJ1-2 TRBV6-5 CASTAGSGGYTF